One sample yielded the 18 T cell receptor beta chains listed below, sequenced in a study of cytotoxic CD8 clonotypes in ibrutinib-treated CLL. Sequenced by immunoSEQ multiplex PCR; TCRdb stores in-frame clones only, minus some. The sample lists approximately 97,000 clones, over 60% seen once, with roughly 25% in the top ten. The sequencing here drew on PBMCs, taken after 24 months of ibrutinib treatment. These receptors were taken from a human donor with chronic lymphocytic leukemia.

The rearrangement uses TRBV6-4 and TRBJ2-6; D gene unclear. Germline CDR1 is MRHNA and CDR2 is SNTAGT. Trimming cost V 3 bases and J 2 bases, with 8 bases left between them. The CDR3 sequence is 15 residues long. CDR3 nucleotide sequence: TGTGCCAGCAGTGAGTCAGACGCTGGGGCCAACGTCCTGACTTTC. This gives the protein CASSESDAGANVLTF.

The chain carries TRBV30 and TRBJ1-1; D may be TRBD1 (5 bases). V lost 7 bases and J 1 base, leaving 13 bases between the germline ends. This CDR3 region has 13 residues. Germline loops: CDR1 GTSNPN, CDR2 SVGIG (reference sequence). CDR3 sequence: CALSKTANTEAFF. The CDR3 DNA reads as TGTGCCTTATCCAAGACAGCGAACACTGAAGCTTTCTTT.

The rearrangement joins TRBV5-4 to TRBJ1-2, with TRBD1 matching 8 bases. The CDR3 sequence is 14 residues long. Germline V gene sequence: CDR1 SGHNT, CDR2 YYREEE (reference sequence). V was clipped by 1 base and J by 7 bases; unmatched bases: 6. The chain's CDR3 is CASSLSQGAGGYTF. CDR3 bases: TGTGCCAGCAGCTTGTCTCAGGGGGCTGGTGGCTACACCTTC.

This clone appeared a single time. A junction end diverges from the germline sequence, so it may reflect a read error. The V call is TRBV5-5, the J call TRBJ2-5, with 12 positions matching TRBD2. Germline V lookup: CDR1 SGHKS, CDR2 YYEKEE (reference sequence). The CDR3 length is 14 residues. CDR3 sequence reads: CASNFDPGLAGSHF. The DNA for the CDR3 is TGTGCCAGCAACTTCGATCCGGGACTAGCGGGCTCTCACTTC.

The chain recombines TRBV28 with TRBJ1-1; D gene ambiguous. Looked up from germline, CDR1 is MDHEN and CDR2 is SYDVKM. The CDR3 extends over 14 amino acids. Trimming took 3 bases from V and 1 from J, leaving 9 bases between them. The CDR3 protein is CASSLSYRNTEAFF. The DNA of the CDR3 is TGTGCCAGCAGTTTGTCGTACAGGAACACTGAAGCTTTCTTT.

The sample holds one count of this clone. The chain combines TRBV27 with TRBJ2-5; D gene ambiguous. Germline CDR1 reads MNHEY; CDR2 reads SMNVEV (reference sequence). The CDR3 extends over 15 amino acids. With 1 base removed from V and 2 bases from J, the gap between germline ends came to 11 bases. The CDR3 is CASSLFSRGQETQYF. CDR3 nucleotide sequence: TGTGCCAGCAGTTTATTCTCTCGCGGACAAGAGACCCAGTACTTC.

This clone has only one observation. This chain links TRBV28 with TRBJ2-7, with 9 bases matching TRBD1. V lost 7 bases, J lost 1 base, and 8 bases stayed unmatched. Germline V gives CDR1 MDHEN, CDR2 SYDVKM. The CDR3 is made up of 15 amino acids. The CDR3 DNA is TGTGCCAGCACCTCACTAGACAGGGGGTCCTACGAGCAGTACTTC. Amino acid sequence: CASTSLDRGSYEQYF.

Only a few counts were recorded for this clone. V and J are TRBV7-9 and TRBJ2-1; TRBD1 aligns across 9 bases. Germline V lookup: CDR1 SEHNR, CDR2 FQNEAQ (reference sequence). The CDR3 extends over 15 amino acids. The V and J ends lost 6 bases and 4 bases, in that order; junction bases with no gene match: 7. Here the CDR3 DNA reads TGTGCCAGCAGTCGTGGACAGGGGCTTTACAATGAGCAGTTCTTC. Translated: CASSRGQGLYNEQFF.

This clone was found a few times. The V and J genes are TRBV18 and TRBJ1-3; unclear D gene. V dropped 0 bases and J dropped 0 bases, with 12 bases sitting between them. Germline V gene lookup returns CDR1 KGHSH and CDR2 LQKENI. The CDR3 is 17 residues long. As DNA, the CDR3 is TGTGCCAGCTCACCACCGGCGCGGGCTTACTCTGGAAACACCATATATTTT. Its translation is CASSPPARAYSGNTIYF.

The V and J genes are TRBV7-9 and TRBJ2-3; D gene ambiguous. The V gene lost 5 bases and the J gene lost 5 bases, with 8 bases spanning the gap. The CDR3 runs to 12 residues. CDR1 and CDR2 from the germline V gene are SEHNR and FQNEAQ (reference sequence). The CDR3 here is CASSPLQDTQYF. CDR3 bases: TGTGCCAGCAGCCCGCTGCAAGATACGCAGTATTTT. Looking up the rest from reference TRBV7-9 and TRBJ2-3 gives the full variable domain: DTGVSQNPRHKITKRGQNVTFRCDPISEHNRLYWYRQTLGQGPEFLTYFQNEAQLEKSRLLSDRFSAERPKGSFSTLEIQRTEQGDSAMYLCASSPLQDTQYFGPGTRLTVL.

This sequence joins TRBV7-2 and TRBJ1-5, with TRBD1 matching 7 bases. V lost 4 bases, J lost 3 bases, and 9 bases stayed unmatched. This CDR3 has 16 residues. Germline CDR1 and CDR2: SGHTA and FQGNSA. CDR3 nucleotide sequence: TGTGCCAGCAGCTCCCCGACGGACAGGCCCAATCAGCCCCAGCATTTT. Amino acid sequence: CASSSPTDRPNQPQHF. Combining the CDR3 with reference TRBV7-2 and TRBJ1-5 gives the whole variable domain GAGVSQSPSNKVTEKGKDVELRCDPISGHTALYWYRQSLGQGLEFLIYFQGNSAPDKSGLPSDRFSAERTGGSVSTLTIQRTQQEDSAVYLCASSSPTDRPNQPQHFGDGTRLSIL.

V is TRBV7-2 and J is TRBJ1-6, with D possibly being TRBD1 (5 bases). Germline CDR1 is SGHTA and CDR2 is FQGNSA. CDR3 length: 13 residues. Trimming left V 5 bases short and J 12 bases short, with 14 bases between. CDR3 bases: TGTGCCAGCAGCGGCCGGGGGATGCGACCCCTCCACTTT. Protein product: CASSGRGMRPLHF.

The rearrangement uses TRBV19 and TRBJ2-3; D is perhaps TRBD1 (5 bases). CDR3 length equals 17 residues. Looked up from germline, CDR1 is LNHDA and CDR2 is SQIVND (reference sequence). Trimming took off 5 bases at V and 0 bases at J, with 18 bases between the two ends. The CDR3 DNA is TGTGCCAGTAGTCGTATCCCGACAGCAGCTAGCACAGATACGCAGTATTTT. It codes for CASSRIPTAASTDTQYF.

This clone was found once. This chain connects TRBV14 to TRBJ2-5, with unresolved D. Germline V gives CDR1 SGHDN, CDR2 FVKESK. With 4 bases removed from V and 4 bases from J, the gap between germline ends came to 16 bases. CDR3 length: 15 amino acids. CDR3 protein: CASSLYGLRGETQYF. CDR3 DNA: TGTGCCAGCAGCCTCTACGGGTTACGCGGAGAGACCCAGTACTTC.

The gene calls are TRBV7-2 and TRBJ1-1; unclear D gene. Trimming left V 5 bases short and J 4 bases short, with 8 bases between. The CDR3 loop spans 12 amino acids. Germline CDR1 SGHTA, CDR2 FQGNSA. CDR3 sequence (DNA): TGTGCCAGCAGCCCTAAAGTCACTGAAGCTTTCTTT. Encoded protein: CASSPKVTEAFF.

This clone was found a few times. This chain uses TRBV19 with TRBJ1-5; possibly TRBD1 for D (5 bases). In germline, CDR1 is LNHDA, CDR2 SQIVND (reference sequence). V lost 7 bases and J lost 2, with 15 bases in between. The CDR3 loop spans 15 amino acids. The CDR3 coding sequence is TGTGCCAGTATGACAGAGGGGAGGGGCAATCAGCCCCAGCATTTT. Protein: CASMTEGRGNQPQHF.

The rearrangement links TRBV7-6 to TRBJ1-1; weak D call: TRBD1 (6 bases). Germline V gene data show CDR1 as SGHVS and CDR2 as FNYEAQ. The CDR3 sequence is 14 residues long. Trimming removed 1 base at V and 1 base at J, with 7 bases between. The CDR3 is CASSLVGANTEAFF. CDR3 bases: TGTGCCAGCAGCTTAGTGGGGGCGAACACTGAAGCTTTCTTT.

CDR3 sequence reads: CASSPPLAGEDEQFF. CDR3 DNA sequence: TGTGCCAGCTCACCACCGCTAGCGGGAGAGGATGAGCAGTTCTTC. V is TRBV18 and J is TRBJ2-1, with 10 positions matching TRBD2. The germline V gene has CDR1 KGHSH and CDR2 LQKENI. The CDR3 loop spans 15 amino acids. Trimming took 0 bases from V and 8 from J; bases not matched to a gene: 4.